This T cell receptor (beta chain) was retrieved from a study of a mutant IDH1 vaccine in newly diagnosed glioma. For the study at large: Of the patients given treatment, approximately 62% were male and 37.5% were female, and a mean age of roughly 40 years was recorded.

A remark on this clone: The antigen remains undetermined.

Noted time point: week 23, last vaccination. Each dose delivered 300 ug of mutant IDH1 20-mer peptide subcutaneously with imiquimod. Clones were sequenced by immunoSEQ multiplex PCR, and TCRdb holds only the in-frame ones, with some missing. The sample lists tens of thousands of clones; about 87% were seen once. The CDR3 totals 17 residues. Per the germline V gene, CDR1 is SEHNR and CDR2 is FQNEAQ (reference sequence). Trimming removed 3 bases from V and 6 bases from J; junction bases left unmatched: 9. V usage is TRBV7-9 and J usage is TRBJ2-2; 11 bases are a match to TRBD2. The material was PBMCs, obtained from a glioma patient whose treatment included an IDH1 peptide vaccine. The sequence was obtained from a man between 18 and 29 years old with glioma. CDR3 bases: TGTGCCAGCAGCTTCCTTTTAGCGGGGGGGCTGTCCGGGGAGCTGTTTTTT. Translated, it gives CASSFLLAGGLSGELFF.